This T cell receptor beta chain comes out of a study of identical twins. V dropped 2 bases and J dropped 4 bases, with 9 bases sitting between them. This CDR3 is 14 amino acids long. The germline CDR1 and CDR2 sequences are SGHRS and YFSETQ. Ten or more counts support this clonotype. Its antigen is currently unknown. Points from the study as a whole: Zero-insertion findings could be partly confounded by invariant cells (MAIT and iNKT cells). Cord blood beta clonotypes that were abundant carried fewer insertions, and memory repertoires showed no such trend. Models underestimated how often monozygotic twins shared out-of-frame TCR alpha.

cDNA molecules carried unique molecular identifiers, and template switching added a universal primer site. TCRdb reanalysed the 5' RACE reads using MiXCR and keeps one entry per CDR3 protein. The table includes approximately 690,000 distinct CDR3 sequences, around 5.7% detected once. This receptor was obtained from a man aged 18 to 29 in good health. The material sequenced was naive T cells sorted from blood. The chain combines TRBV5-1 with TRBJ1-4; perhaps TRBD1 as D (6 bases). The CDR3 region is CASSFGTSNEKLFF. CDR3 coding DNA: TGCGCCAGCAGCTTCGGGACAAGTAATGAAAAACTGTTTTTT.